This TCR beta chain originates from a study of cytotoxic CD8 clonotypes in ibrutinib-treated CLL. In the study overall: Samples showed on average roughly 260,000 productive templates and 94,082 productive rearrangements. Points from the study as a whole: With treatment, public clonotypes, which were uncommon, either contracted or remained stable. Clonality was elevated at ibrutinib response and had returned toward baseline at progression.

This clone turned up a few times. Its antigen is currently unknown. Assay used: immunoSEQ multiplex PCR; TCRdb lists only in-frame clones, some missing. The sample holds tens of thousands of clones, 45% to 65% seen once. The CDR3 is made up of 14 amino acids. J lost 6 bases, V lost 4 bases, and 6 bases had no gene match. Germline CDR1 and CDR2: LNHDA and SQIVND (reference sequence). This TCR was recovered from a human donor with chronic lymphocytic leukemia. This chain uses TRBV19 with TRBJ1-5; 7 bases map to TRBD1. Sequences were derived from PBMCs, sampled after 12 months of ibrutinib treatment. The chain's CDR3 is CASSTSQGRQPQHF. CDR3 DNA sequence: TGTGCCAGTAGTACTTCACAGGGGCGTCAGCCCCAGCATTTT.